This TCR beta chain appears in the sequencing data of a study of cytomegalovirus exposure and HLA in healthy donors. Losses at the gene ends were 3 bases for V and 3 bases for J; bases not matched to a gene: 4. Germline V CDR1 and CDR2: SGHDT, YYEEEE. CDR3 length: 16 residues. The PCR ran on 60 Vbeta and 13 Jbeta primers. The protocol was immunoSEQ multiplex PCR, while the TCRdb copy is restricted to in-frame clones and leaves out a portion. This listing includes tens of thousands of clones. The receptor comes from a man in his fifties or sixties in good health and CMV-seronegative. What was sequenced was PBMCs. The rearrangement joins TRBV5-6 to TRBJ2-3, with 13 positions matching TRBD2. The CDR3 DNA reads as TGTGCCAGCAGCTCGGGACTAGCGGGGAGAACAGATACGCAGTATTTT. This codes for CASSSGLAGRTDTQYF.